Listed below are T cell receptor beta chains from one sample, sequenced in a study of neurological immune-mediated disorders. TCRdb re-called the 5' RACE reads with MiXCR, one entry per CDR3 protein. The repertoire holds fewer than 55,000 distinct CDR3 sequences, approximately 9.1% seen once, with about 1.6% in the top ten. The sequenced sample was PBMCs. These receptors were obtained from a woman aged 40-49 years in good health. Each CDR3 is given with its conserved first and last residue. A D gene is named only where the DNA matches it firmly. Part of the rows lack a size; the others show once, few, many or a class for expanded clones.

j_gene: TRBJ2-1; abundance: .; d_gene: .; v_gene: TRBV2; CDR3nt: TGTGCCAGCTGTGAAAGTACAGGTAGCAATGAGCAGTTCTTC; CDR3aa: CASCESTGSNEQFF
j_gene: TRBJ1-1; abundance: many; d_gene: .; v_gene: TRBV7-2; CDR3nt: TGTGCCAGCAGCTCAGCGGTCTGGTATGAAGCTTTCTTT; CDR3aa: CASSSAVWYEAFF
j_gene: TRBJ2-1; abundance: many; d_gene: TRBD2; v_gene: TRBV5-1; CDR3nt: TGCGCCAGCAGCTTGGTATCTAGCGGGGTTAATGAGCAGTTCTTC; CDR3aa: CASSLVSSGVNEQFF
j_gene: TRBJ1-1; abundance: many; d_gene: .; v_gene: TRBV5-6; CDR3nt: TGTGCCAGCAGCTTGTGGAACACTGAAGCTTTCTTT; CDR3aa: CASSLWNTEAFF
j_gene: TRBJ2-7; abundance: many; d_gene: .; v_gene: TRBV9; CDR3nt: TGTGCCAGCAGCGTAGGAACCGGTCGTAAACCCTACGAGCAGTACTTC; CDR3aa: CASSVGTGRKPYEQYF
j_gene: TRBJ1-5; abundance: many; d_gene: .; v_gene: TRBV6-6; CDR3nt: TGTGCCAGCACTTTGACGGGGCGAGAACAGCCCCAGCATTTT; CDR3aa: CASTLTGREQPQHF
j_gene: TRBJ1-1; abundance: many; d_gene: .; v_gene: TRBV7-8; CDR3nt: TGTGCCAGCAGCTCCATTCGAACAGGGTCAGAAGCTTTCTTT; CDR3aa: CASSSIRTGSEAFF
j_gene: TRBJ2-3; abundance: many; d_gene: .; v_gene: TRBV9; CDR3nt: TGTGCCAGCAGCCCGACACCTGGGGGCACAGATACGCAGTATTTT; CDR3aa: CASSPTPGGTDTQYF
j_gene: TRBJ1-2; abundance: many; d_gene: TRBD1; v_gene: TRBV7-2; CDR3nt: TGTGCCAGCAGCTCTGGACAGGGATACGGCTACACCTTC; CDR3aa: CASSSGQGYGYTF
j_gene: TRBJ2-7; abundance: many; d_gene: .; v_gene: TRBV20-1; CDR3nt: TGCAGTGCTAAACCGGGACTCTCCTACGAGCAGTACTTC; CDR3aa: CSAKPGLSYEQYF
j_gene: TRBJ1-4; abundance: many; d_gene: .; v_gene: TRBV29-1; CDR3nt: TGCAGCGTTGAAGGATCAACTAATGAAAAACTGTTTTTT; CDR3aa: CSVEGSTNEKLFF
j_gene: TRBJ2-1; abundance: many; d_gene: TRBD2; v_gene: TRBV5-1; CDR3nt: TGCGCCAGCAGCTCGCGGGGGTTAGTTAGCTCCTACAATGAGCAGTTCTTC; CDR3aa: CASSSRGLVSSYNEQFF
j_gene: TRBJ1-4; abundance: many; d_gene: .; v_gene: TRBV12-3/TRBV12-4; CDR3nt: TGTGCCAGCAGTTTGCACGGGCCTAATGAAAAACTGTTTTTT; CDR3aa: CASSLHGPNEKLFF
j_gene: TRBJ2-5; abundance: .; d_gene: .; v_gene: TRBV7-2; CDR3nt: TGTGCCAGCAGCTCATTTCCGGGGACCCAGTACTTC; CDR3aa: CASSSFPGTQYF
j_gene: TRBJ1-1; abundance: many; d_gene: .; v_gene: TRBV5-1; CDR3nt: TGCGCCAGCAGCTTAGGCACTGAAGCTTTCTTT; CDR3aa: CASSLGTEAFF
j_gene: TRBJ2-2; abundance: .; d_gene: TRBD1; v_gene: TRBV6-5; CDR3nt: TGTGCCATCACAAGGGGGACAGGGAACACCGGGGAGCTGTTTTTT; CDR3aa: CAITRGTGNTGELFF
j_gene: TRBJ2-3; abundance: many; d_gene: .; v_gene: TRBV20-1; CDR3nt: TGCAGTGCCGTACGGACAGTTTTATGGGCAGATACGCAGTATTTT; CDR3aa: CSAVRTVLWADTQYF
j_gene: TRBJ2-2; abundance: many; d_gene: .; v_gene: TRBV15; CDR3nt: TGTGCCACCAGCGGATTAGCGGCCTTGAACACCGGGGAGCTGTTTTTT; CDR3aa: CATSGLAALNTGELFF
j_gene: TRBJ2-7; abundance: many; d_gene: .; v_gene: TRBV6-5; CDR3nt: TGTGCCAGCAATTCAATCCGGGACCGCTCCTACGAGCAGTACTTC; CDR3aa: CASNSIRDRSYEQYF
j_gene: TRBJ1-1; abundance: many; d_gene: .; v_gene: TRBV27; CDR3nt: TGTGCCAGCAGTTTATATACCCCTCTTGGGCAGGACACTGAAGCTTTCTTT; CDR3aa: CASSLYTPLGQDTEAFF
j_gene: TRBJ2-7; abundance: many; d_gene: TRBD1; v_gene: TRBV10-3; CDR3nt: TGTGCCATCATGGAGCAGGGGGCGAACGAGCAGTACTTC; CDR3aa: CAIMEQGANEQYF
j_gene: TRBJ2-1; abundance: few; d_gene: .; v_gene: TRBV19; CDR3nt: TGTGCCAGTAGTATATCAGGGGATGCTGAGCAGTTCTTC; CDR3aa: CASSISGDAEQFF
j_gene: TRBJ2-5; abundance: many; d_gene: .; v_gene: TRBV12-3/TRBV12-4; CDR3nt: TGTGCCAGCAGCAGAGGGGCTGTGAGGGTCGAGACCCAGTACTTC; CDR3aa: CASSRGAVRVETQYF
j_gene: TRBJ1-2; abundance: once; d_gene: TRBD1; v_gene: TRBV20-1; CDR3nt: TGCAGTGCTAGAGGGACAGGCTCTGCCTATGGCTACACCTTC; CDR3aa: CSARGTGSAYGYTF
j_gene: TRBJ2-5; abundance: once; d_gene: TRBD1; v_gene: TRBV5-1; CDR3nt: TGCGCCAGCAGCGTGCCGGACAGGGGGGCGTCGAGAGAGACCCAGTACTTC; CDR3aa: CASSVPDRGASRETQYF
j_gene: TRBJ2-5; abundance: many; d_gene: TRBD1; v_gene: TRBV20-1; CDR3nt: TGCAGTGCTCACACAGGGGGGGAGACCCAGTACTTC; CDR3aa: CSAHTGGETQYF
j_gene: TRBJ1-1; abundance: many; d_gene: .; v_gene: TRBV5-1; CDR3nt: TGCGCCAGCAGCGTGGGTGCAGGGATTGAAGCTTTCTTT; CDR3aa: CASSVGAGIEAFF
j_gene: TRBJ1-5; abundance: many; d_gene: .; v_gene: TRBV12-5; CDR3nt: TGTGCTAGTGGTTTGGAGGGGGGGGCCGGGCAGCCCCAGCATTTT; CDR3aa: CASGLEGGAGQPQHF
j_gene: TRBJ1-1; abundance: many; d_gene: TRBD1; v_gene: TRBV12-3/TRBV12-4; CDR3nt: TGTGCCAGCAGCCGGCGAACAGGGGGCAACACTGAAGCTTTCTTT; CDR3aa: CASSRRTGGNTEAFF
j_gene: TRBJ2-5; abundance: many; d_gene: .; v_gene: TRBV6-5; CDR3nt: TGTGCCAGCAGTCCCCCTCTAGGTGACCAGTACTTC; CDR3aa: CASSPPLGDQYF